These 26 T cell receptor beta chains originate from one sample sequenced in a study of cytomegalovirus exposure and HLA in healthy donors. Researchers ran the PCR with 60 Vbeta and 13 Jbeta primers. Sequenced by immunoSEQ multiplex PCR; TCRdb stores in-frame clones only, minus some. This sample carries over 100,000 clones, roughly two thirds of them seen once, and the ten largest clones take roughly 2.2%. Sequencing was performed on PBMCs. The source is a young woman in good health and CMV-seronegative.

The chain has TRBV5-6 and TRBJ2-1; 9 bases match TRBD1. The V segment lost 2 bases and the J segment 4 bases; nucleotides outside the gene matches: 7. The germline gives CDR1 SGHDT, CDR2 YYEEEE. This CDR3 has 16 residues. The CDR3 protein is CASSFLDRGPYNEQFF. In nucleotides, the CDR3 is TGTGCCAGCAGCTTCTTGGACAGGGGTCCTTACAATGAGCAGTTCTTC.

The chain employs TRBV7-9 and TRBJ2-1; D call uncertain. This CDR3 comprises 13 residues. The germline V and J ends were trimmed by 8 bases and 6 bases, with 14 bases remaining between them. Looked up from germline, CDR1 is SEHNR and CDR2 is FQNEAQ (reference sequence). The CDR3 loop is CASVSPSSNEQFF. In DNA, the CDR3 is TGTGCCAGCGTCTCACCTAGTAGCAATGAGCAGTTCTTC.

The chain is built from TRBV10-1 and TRBJ2-7; D is unclear. CDR1 WNHNN and CDR2 SYGVQD come from the germline V gene (reference sequence). The germline V and J ends were trimmed by 6 bases and 3 bases, with 12 bases remaining between them. This CDR3 is built from 13 residues. CDR3 nucleotides: TGCGCCAGCAGGTGGGCTCCCGGCTACGAGCAGTACTTC. This encodes CASRWAPGYEQYF.

The chain links TRBV6-1 to TRBJ1-1; D is possibly TRBD1 (6 bases). CDR1 MNHNS and CDR2 SASEGT come from the germline V gene. Trimming took off 2 bases at V and 4 bases at J, with 17 bases between the two ends. The CDR3 extends over 16 amino acids. CDR3 nucleotide sequence: TGTGCCAGCAGTGAAAGTAAGTGGGGGCTGGGCACTGAAGCTTTCTTT. Amino acids: CASSESKWGLGTEAFF.

V is TRBV19 and J is TRBJ2-7, with a possible D match to TRBD2 (5 bases). This CDR3 spans 15 amino acids. V gave up 5 bases and J gave up 2 bases, with 16 bases separating them. Germline V lookup: CDR1 LNHDA, CDR2 SQIVND (reference sequence). The CDR3 sequence is CASSLAAYGAYEQYF. For the CDR3, the DNA is TGTGCCAGTAGTCTGGCGGCCTACGGGGCCTACGAGCAGTACTTC. The variable domain in full, with the rest retrieved from reference TRBV19 and TRBJ2-7, is DGGITQSPKYLFRKEGQNVTLSCEQNLNHDAMYWYRQDPGQGLRLIYYSQIVNDFQKGDIAEGYSVSREKKESFPLTVTSAQKNPTAFYLCASSLAAYGAYEQYFGPGTRLTVT.

J is TRBJ2-1 and V is TRBV9; 9 nucleotides match TRBD2. The CDR3 length is 16 residues. In germline, CDR1 is SGDLS, CDR2 YYNGEE. V trimming: 3 bases; J trimming: 4 bases; junction bases outside the gene matches: 8. The CDR3 sequence: CASSAGPGLAYNEQFF. The CDR3 nucleotides read TGTGCCAGCAGCGCCGGCCCGGGACTAGCTTACAATGAGCAGTTCTTC.

This rearrangement joins TRBV29-1 to TRBJ1-1; D is perhaps TRBD1 (6 bases). The V end lost 7 bases, the J end lost 2 bases, and 11 bases lay between the germline ends. From germline, CDR1 is SQVTM and CDR2 ANQGSEA. The CDR3 has 12 residues. CDR3 sequence (DNA): TGCAGCGGAACAGGGATCAACACTGAAGCTTTCTTT. This sequence encodes CSGTGINTEAFF.

The chain carries TRBV28 and TRBJ2-3, with TRBD1 identical over 10 bases. Germline CDR1 and CDR2: MDHEN and SYDVKM. Germline trimming cut 6 bases from V and 2 bases from J; bases unmatched to any gene: 5. The CDR3 is 15 amino acids. The CDR3 DNA reads as TGTGCCAGCAGCAAAGGGACAGGGGACACAGATACGCAGTATTTT. Its protein product is CASSKGTGDTDTQYF.

This chain's CDR3 is CASSLDTGETSVTQYF. CDR3 nucleotides: TGCGCCAGCAGCTTGGACACAGGGGAGACTAGTGTTACGCAGTATTTT. The V and J genes are TRBV5-1 and TRBJ2-3, with D perhaps matching TRBD1 (7 bases). Germline V gene data show CDR1 as SGHRS and CDR2 as YFSETQ. The ends were cut back, 0 bases at V and 8 bases at J, with 19 bases in the middle. This CDR3 has 16 amino acids.

This clone was counted a single time. The chain employs TRBV11-2 and TRBJ2-2, with a possible D match to TRBD1 (6 bases). V was shortened by 5 bases and J by 0 bases, with 13 bases between the two germline ends. The CDR3 covers 16 residues. CDR1 and CDR2 from the germline V gene are SGHAT and FQNNGV. The CDR3 here is CASSPLRGSNTGELFF. Written as DNA, the CDR3 is TGTGCCAGCAGCCCGCTGAGGGGGTCGAACACCGGGGAGCTGTTTTTT. Full variable domain (outside the CDR3, taken from reference TRBV11-2 and TRBJ2-2): EAGVAQSPRYKIIEKRQSVAFWCNPISGHATLYWYQQILGQGPKLLIQFQNNGVVDDSQLPKDRFSAERLKGVDSTLKIQPAKLEDSAVYLCASSPLRGSNTGELFFGEGSRLTVL.

The chain couples TRBV6-6 to TRBJ2-4, with D maybe TRBD2 (5 bases). Trimming removed 5 bases at V and 8 bases at J, with 10 bases between. Germline CDR1 MNHNY, CDR2 SVGAGI (reference sequence). This CDR3 is built from 12 residues. This CDR3 reads CASSRTLDIQYF. CDR3 bases: TGTGCCAGCAGTCGGACTTTAGACATTCAGTACTTC.

This clone was seen more than once but under ten times. The genes are TRBV7-3 and TRBJ2-5; D uncertain. The CDR3 totals 15 residues. The V gene lost 5 bases and the J gene lost 2 bases, with 15 bases spanning the gap. Germline CDR1 is SGHTA and CDR2 is FQGTGA. CDR3 sequence: CASSPIGGKQETQYF. The CDR3 DNA reads TGTGCCAGCAGCCCTATCGGCGGAAAACAAGAGACCCAGTACTTC.

This clone turned up a few times. The chain employs TRBV6-6 and TRBJ1-1; 7 positions match TRBD1. The V gene end was trimmed by 6 bases and the J gene end by 1 base; junction bases not matched to a gene: 8. From germline, CDR1 is MNHNY and CDR2 SVGAGI (reference sequence). The CDR3 contains 15 residues. The DNA for the CDR3 is TGTGCCAGCAGGCTGGAAGGGGGCGCGAACACTGAAGCTTTCTTT. This encodes CASRLEGGANTEAFF.

This chain joins TRBV7-9 and TRBJ2-3; D is unclear. The V gene lost 5 bases and the J gene lost 5 bases, with 8 bases spanning the gap. This CDR3 is 12 amino acids long. The germline CDR1 and CDR2 sequences are SEHNR and FQNEAQ (reference sequence). The DNA for the CDR3 is TGTGCCAGCAGCCTGCGTGAAGATACGCAGTATTTT. As protein: CASSLREDTQYF.

This clone was detected only once. V usage is TRBV7-9 and J usage is TRBJ2-3; possibly TRBD2 for D (6 bases). Germline CDR1 is SEHNR and CDR2 is FQNEAQ (reference sequence). The CDR3 contains 17 residues. V was trimmed by 1 base and J by 6 bases, leaving 20 bases between them. CDR3 amino acids: CASSLVIGRRASDTQYF. The CDR3 DNA reads as TGTGCCAGCAGCTTAGTAATTGGCAGGAGGGCCTCGGATACGCAGTATTTT.

V is TRBV5-6 and J is TRBJ2-7; the D is unclear. The CDR3 sequence is 13 residues long. Trimming took 4 bases from V and 2 from J, leaving 10 bases between them. The germline V gene encodes CDR1 SGHDT and CDR2 YYEEEE. The CDR3 nucleotides are TGTGCCAGCAGCCCTTCGGGTCCCTACGAGCAGTACTTC. This encodes CASSPSGPYEQYF.

The V and J genes are TRBV5-4 and TRBJ1-2; no clear D gene. The CDR3 is 16 residues long. The V end lost 4 bases, the J end lost 0 bases, and 16 bases lay between the germline ends. Per the germline V gene, CDR1 is SGHNT and CDR2 is YYREEE (reference sequence). The CDR3 reads CASSPSSGRANYGYTF. CDR3 coding DNA: TGTGCCAGCAGCCCCTCATCCGGGAGAGCTAACTATGGCTACACCTTC. The complete variable domain, with remaining parts taken from reference TRBV5-4 and TRBJ1-2, reads ETGVTQSPTHLIKTRGQQVTLRCSSQSGHNTVSWYQQALGQGPQFIFQYYREEENGRGNFPPRFSGLQFPNYSSELNVNALELDDSALYLCASSPSSGRANYGYTFGSGTRLTVV.

The CDR3 DNA follows: TGTGCCAGCAGCGTAGGGAGCGGTTCCTCCTACGAGCAGTACTTC. As protein: CASSVGSGSSYEQYF. J is TRBJ2-7 and V is TRBV9, with a tentative D call TRBD2 (5 bases). V was cut by 0 bases and J by 0 bases, with 10 bases left in between. The CDR3 runs to 15 residues. The V gene's germline CDR1 is SGDLS and CDR2 YYNGEE.

The chain recombines TRBV7-9 with TRBJ1-1; 7 nucleotides agree with TRBD1. The germline V gene has CDR1 SEHNR and CDR2 FQNEAQ (reference sequence). The CDR3 has 12 residues. The CDR3 reads CAYGQVNTEAFF. The CDR3 bases are TGTGCATACGGACAGGTGAACACTGAAGCTTTCTTT.

The chain has TRBV19 and TRBJ2-7; 9 bases fit TRBD1. Trimming took 3 bases from V and 6 from J; bases not matched to a gene: 6. The CDR3 is made up of 14 amino acids. Germline-derived CDR1 and CDR2 are LNHDA and SQIVND (reference sequence). This CDR3 is CASSIRDRAPEQYF. CDR3 coding DNA: TGTGCCAGTAGTATCCGGGACAGGGCCCCCGAGCAGTACTTC.

This chain joins TRBV30 and TRBJ2-5; TRBD2 matches 7 bases. Unmatched junction bases numbered 8, after V lost 8 bases and J lost 5 bases. The CDR3 consists of 12 residues. Germline-derived CDR1 and CDR2 are GTSNPN and SVGIG (reference sequence). The chain's CDR3 is CAGGLVLETQYF. DNA of the CDR3: TGTGCCGGCGGACTAGTTCTGGAGACCCAGTACTTC.

The chain combines TRBV11-3 with TRBJ2-3; 13 bases are shared with TRBD2. The CDR3 totals 16 residues. Looked up from germline, CDR1 is SGHNT and CDR2 is YENEEA. V dropped 5 bases and J dropped 4; count of bases not matched to a gene: 6. In nucleotides, the CDR3 is TGTGCCAGCAGCCGGACTAGCGGGAGTAGCGCAGATACGCAGTATTTT. It specifies CASSRTSGSSADTQYF.

This clone was recorded once. The chain links TRBV27 to TRBJ2-1; 13 bases map to TRBD2. Per germline, CDR1 MNHEY and CDR2 SMNVEV (reference sequence). The CDR3 covers 17 residues. The V segment lost 7 bases and the J segment 4 bases; nucleotides outside the gene matches: 10. Here the CDR3 DNA reads TGTGCCAGCAAACAGCTCCCGGGACTAGCGGGATACAATGAGCAGTTCTTC. It yields the protein CASKQLPGLAGYNEQFF.

This rearrangement joins TRBV25-1 to TRBJ2-3, with 9 nucleotides matching TRBD1. The ends lost 3 bases at V and 4 bases at J; junction bases unmatched: 11. Germline values: CDR1 MGHDK, CDR2 SYGVNS. CDR3 size: 17 residues. The CDR3 spells CASSDPGTGLIADTQYF. CDR3 DNA sequence: TGTGCCAGCAGTGATCCCGGGACAGGGCTTATCGCAGATACGCAGTATTTT.

This clone was seen a handful of times. The chain has TRBV6-1 and TRBJ2-4; 7 bases are shared with TRBD2. The V segment lost 0 bases and the J segment 9 bases; nucleotides outside the gene matches: 11. The V gene's germline CDR1 is MNHNS and CDR2 SASEGT. The CDR3 is 16 residues long. Here the CDR3 reads CASSEALPLQRGIQYF. CDR3 coding DNA: TGTGCCAGCAGTGAAGCGCTTCCTTTGCAGCGGGGCATTCAGTACTTC.

This clone occurred a few times. This rearrangement joins TRBV15 to TRBJ1-4, with D unclear. V lost 3 bases and J lost 5, with 16 bases in between. The CDR3 runs to 16 residues. Germline V gene lookup returns CDR1 LNHNV and CDR2 YYDKDF (reference sequence). Written as DNA, the CDR3 is TGTGCCACCAGCAGTTACGTAGGAACAGTCAATGAAAAACTGTTTTTT. Its protein product is CATSSYVGTVNEKLFF.